This entry lists 17 T cell receptor beta chains sequenced from one sample in a study of T cells in Graves' hyperthyroidism and ophthalmopathy. Amplified TCR beta CDR3 regions derived from RNA transcripts. The primer set for the first-round RT-PCR of the TCR CDR3 was HTBI. TCRdb itself ran the multiplex PCR reads through MiXCR, one entry per CDR3 protein. The table has 500,000 to 650,000 distinct CDR3 sequences, 46% seen once. Sequenced material: peripheral blood or thyroid tissue (not recorded which). The receptors derive from an adult woman with Graves' disease, either hyperthyroidism or ophthalmopathy (not recorded which).

Ten or more counts support this clonotype. The chain couples TRBV10-3 to TRBJ1-6; 7 bases fit TRBD1. V trimming: 6 bases; J trimming: 9 bases; junction bases outside the gene matches: 17. The CDR3 runs to 17 residues. Germline CDR1 ENHRY, CDR2 SYGVKD. The CDR3 here is CAISEGGGTDLTSPLHF. CDR3 sequence (DNA): TGTGCCATCAGCGAAGGGGGGGGGACAGATCTGACTTCACCCCTCCACTTT.

The rearrangement links TRBV28 to TRBJ2-5, with TRBD2 as a possible D gene (6 bases). The germline V gene encodes CDR1 MDHEN and CDR2 SYDVKM. Trimming removed 1 base from V and 5 bases from J, with 11 bases in between. This CDR3 is 14 amino acids long. The CDR3 sequence: CASSLYRELETQYF. DNA for the CDR3: TGTGCCAGCAGTTTATACCGGGAGTTGGAGACCCAGTACTTC.

V is TRBV20-1 and J is TRBJ2-5; the D gene is possibly TRBD2 (6 bases). The CDR3 extends over 11 amino acids. Germline CDR1 is DFQATT and CDR2 is SNEGSKA (reference sequence). V was shortened by 5 bases and J by 9 bases, with 13 bases between the two germline ends. The CDR3 DNA is TGCAGTGCTTGGGACTGGGGAGCCCAGTACTTC. Translated, it gives CSAWDWGAQYF.

This clonotype was detected ten times or more. V and J are TRBV20-1 and TRBJ2-7, with 9 bases lining up with TRBD2. Per the germline V gene, CDR1 is DFQATT and CDR2 is SNEGSKA (reference sequence). CDR3 length: 15 residues. V lost 1 base, J lost 6 bases, and 10 bases stayed unmatched. This CDR3 reads CSARALREGLAEQYF. In DNA, the CDR3 is TGCAGTGCTAGAGCCCTGCGGGAGGGCCTAGCCGAGCAGTACTTC.

There are many counts of this clonotype. The rearrangement joins TRBV7-9 to TRBJ1-1, with 7 bases matching TRBD1. This CDR3 has 13 amino acids. After removal of 11 bases from V and 6 bases from J, the junction contained 12 bases not matched to a gene. CDR1 is SEHNR, CDR2 FQNEAQ, per germline (reference sequence). The CDR3 protein is CAGLGGASPEAFF. CDR3 nucleotides: TGTGCCGGACTAGGGGGCGCGTCCCCTGAAGCTTTCTTT.

This clonotype was picked up a small number of times. V usage is TRBV15 and J usage is TRBJ1-2, with D possibly being TRBD1 (6 bases). CDR1 and CDR2 (germline): LNHNV, YYDKDF (reference sequence). The CDR3 sequence is 16 residues long. V was pared by 0 bases and J by 4 bases, with 15 bases between. The chain's CDR3 is CATSRDVQGSSYGYTF. The CDR3 DNA reads TGTGCCACCAGCAGAGATGTACAGGGCTCTTCCTATGGCTACACCTTC.

The V gene is TRBV9, the J gene TRBJ2-7; TRBD2 matches at 11 bases. The CDR3 sequence is 16 residues long. Germline loops: CDR1 SGDLS, CDR2 YYNGEE. Germline trimming cut 4 bases from V and 2 bases from J; bases unmatched to any gene: 8. In DNA, the CDR3 is TGTGCCAGCAGCTTAGGGGGACTAGCGGAAACCTACGAGCAGTACTTC. Its translation is CASSLGGLAETYEQYF.

This clonotype was counted only a few times. The genes are TRBV2 and TRBJ1-1; possibly TRBD1 for D (5 bases). Looked up from germline, CDR1 is SNHLY and CDR2 is FYNNEI. Trimming shortened V by 9 bases and J by 0 bases, and 11 bases separated the two germline ends. The CDR3 is made up of 13 amino acids. The CDR3: CARGPLMNTEAFF. In DNA, the CDR3 is TGTGCCAGGGGACCACTAATGAACACTGAAGCTTTCTTT.

This clonotype turned up a few times. The CDR3 nucleotides are TGTGCCAGCAGCCAAGCTGGGCGGGCCGTCCAAGAGACCCAGTACTTC. Amino acid sequence: CASSQAGRAVQETQYF. The chain combines TRBV3-1 with TRBJ2-5, with D maybe TRBD2 (5 bases). Germline loops: CDR1 LGHDT, CDR2 YNNKEL (reference sequence). V was trimmed by 1 base and J by 1 base, leaving 13 bases between them. The CDR3 runs 16 residues.

This clonotype was counted at least ten times. The chain joins TRBV29-1 to TRBJ1-2, with D unresolved. Between the trimmed V and J ends, which lost 4 bases and 3 bases, there was a span of 12 bases. CDR1 is SQVTM and CDR2 is ANQGSEA in the germline V gene. This CDR3 is 13 amino acids long. CDR3 bases: TGCAGCGTTGGAAGCTCCAGTTACTATGGCTACACCTTC. Translating it yields CSVGSSSYYGYTF.

The chain has TRBV5-1 and TRBJ1-5, with TRBD1 identical over 7 bases. Trimming took 0 bases from V and 1 from J; bases not matched to a gene: 7. The CDR3 contains 17 residues. In germline, CDR1 is SGHRS, CDR2 YFSETQ. The CDR3 is CASSLGGRGQSNQPQHF. In DNA form, the CDR3 reads TGCGCCAGCAGCTTGGGAGGTAGGGGGCAAAGCAATCAGCCCCAGCATTTT.

This clonotype was seen a handful of times. V usage is TRBV3-1 and J usage is TRBJ1-1; no clear D gene. Germline CDR1 and CDR2: LGHDT and YNNKEL (reference sequence). V lost 0 bases and J 5 bases, leaving 10 bases between the germline ends. The CDR3 is 14 residues long. In DNA form, the CDR3 reads TGTGCCAGCAGCCAAGATGCCCTGTGGACTGAAGCTTTCTTT. Translated: CASSQDALWTEAFF.

V usage is TRBV3-1 and J usage is TRBJ2-2; no clear D. CDR1 LGHDT and CDR2 YNNKEL come from the germline V gene (reference sequence). The CDR3 has 13 residues. With 1 base removed from V and 7 bases from J, the gap between germline ends came to 7 bases. The chain's CDR3 is CASSQGSGGELFF. Here the CDR3 DNA reads TGTGCCAGCAGCCAAGGTAGTGGCGGGGAGCTGTTTTTT.

V is TRBV20-1 and J is TRBJ1-4; no reliable D call. Trimming removed 3 bases at V and 4 bases at J, with 15 bases between. The CDR3 totals 15 residues. Per the germline V gene, CDR1 is DFQATT and CDR2 is SNEGSKA (reference sequence). The CDR3 sequence is CSASGNERVNEKLFF. In DNA form, the CDR3 reads TGCAGTGCTAGCGGCAACGAGCGGGTTAATGAAAAACTGTTTTTT.

This clonotype has ten or more counts. V usage is TRBV10-3 and J usage is TRBJ1-2, with 7 bases fitting TRBD1. The V gene end was trimmed by 0 bases and the J gene end by 5 bases; junction bases not matched to a gene: 6. The CDR3 loop spans 15 amino acids. The germline V gene encodes CDR1 ENHRY and CDR2 SYGVKD. Here the CDR3 reads CAISESKGAEYGYTF. CDR3 nucleotides: TGTGCCATCAGTGAGTCGAAGGGGGCGGAATATGGCTACACCTTC.

The table lists this clonotype with many counts. V usage is TRBV19 and J usage is TRBJ1-5; no firm D call. CDR3 length: 12 amino acids. The germline gives CDR1 LNHDA, CDR2 SQIVND (reference sequence). The V gene lost 5 bases and the J gene lost 6 bases, with 8 bases spanning the gap. The CDR3 sequence is CASSGYSQPQHF. CDR3 DNA sequence: TGTGCCAGTAGTGGGTACAGTCAGCCCCAGCATTTT.

This clonotype was detected ten times or more. V and J are TRBV7-2 and TRBJ1-4; D unclear. This CDR3 region has 14 residues. The germline V gene has CDR1 SGHTA and CDR2 FQGNSA. V was trimmed by 2 bases and J by 4 bases, leaving 8 bases between them. CDR3 amino acids: CASSLMAFNEKLFF. The CDR3 bases are TGTGCCAGCAGCTTAATGGCCTTTAATGAAAAACTGTTTTTT.